This T cell receptor (beta chain) was sequenced in a study of blood T cell repertoires in COVID-19. The CDR3 runs to 16 residues. The germline CDR1 and CDR2 sequences are MNHEY and SVGAGI. V lost 4 bases to trimming and J lost 4 bases, with 20 bases between them. Profiled with immunoSEQ multiplex PCR; TCRdb holds only in-frame clones, not every one. The sample holds 200,000 to 250,000 clones; around 87% are singletons and the top ten take less than 4%. This clonotype was sampled from a woman between 25 and 40 years old who had recovered from COVID-19. The chain recombines TRBV6-5 with TRBJ2-7, with a weak D call TRBD2 (6 bases). Sequencing used peripheral blood. This CDR3 is CASSSLGGQGLYEQYF. CDR3 sequence (DNA): TGTGCCAGCAGTTCCCTCGGAGGGCAGGGCTTGTACGAGCAGTACTTC.